This TCR beta chain was captured in a study of spatial heterogeneity in lung cancer. Study details: There were consistently more beta-chain sequences detected than alpha-chain sequences.

The table lists this clonotype with many counts. Trimming removed 3 bases from V and 0 bases from J, with 9 bases in between. The length of the CDR3 is 15 residues. Germline lookup yields CDR1 SQVTM and CDR2 ANQGSEA. Unique molecular identifiers tagged every individual TCR cDNA molecule. TCRdb independently ran MiXCR on the 5' RACE reads; one entry per CDR3 protein. There are around 10,000 distinct CDR3 sequences in the sample; 3.7% occur only once, and roughly 52% lies in the top ten. Indicated time point: sample taken at primary tumor resection. Unsorted whole RNA from tumor, nontumor lung or frozen PBMC underwent sequencing.

The V and J genes are TRBV29-1 and TRBJ1-6; tentatively, D is TRBD1 (5 bases). Material: PBMCs, obtained at surgery. The origin of this receptor is a female donor with early-stage non-small cell lung cancer. The CDR3 reads CSVEGGSSYNSPLHF. The DNA for the CDR3 is TGCAGCGTTGAGGGGGGGAGCTCCTATAATTCACCCCTCCACTTT.